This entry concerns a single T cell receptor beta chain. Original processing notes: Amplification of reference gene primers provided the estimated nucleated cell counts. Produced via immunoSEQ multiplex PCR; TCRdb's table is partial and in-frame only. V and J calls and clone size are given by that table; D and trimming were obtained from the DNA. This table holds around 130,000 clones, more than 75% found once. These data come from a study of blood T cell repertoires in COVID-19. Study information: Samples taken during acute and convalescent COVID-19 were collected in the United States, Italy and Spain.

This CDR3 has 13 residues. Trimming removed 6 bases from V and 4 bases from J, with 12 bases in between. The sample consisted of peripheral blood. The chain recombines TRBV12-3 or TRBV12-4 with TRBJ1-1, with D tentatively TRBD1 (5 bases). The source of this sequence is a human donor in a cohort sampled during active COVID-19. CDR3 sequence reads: CASRTGGSTEAFF. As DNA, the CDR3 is TGTGCCAGCAGGACGGGGGGGAGCACTGAAGCTTTCTTT.